This record looks at one T cell receptor beta chain sequence and its context. CDR1 is LNHDA, CDR2 SQIVND, per germline (reference sequence). This CDR3 is built from 14 residues. Unmatched junction bases numbered 5, after V lost 3 bases and J lost 4 bases. These data belong to a study of blood T cell repertoires in COVID-19. Study-wide context: Spain, Italy and the United States supplied samples that represented acute and convalescent COVID-19. T cells, B-cell-depleted T cells, or PBMCs provided the cDNA or gDNA that served as material.

Source study methods: Amplification of reference gene primers was used by the study to estimate nucleated cell counts. Method: immunoSEQ multiplex PCR; TCRdb's copy keeps in-frame clones and lacks some. That table is the source of V, J and clone size, and D and trimming were worked out from the DNA. Of about 30,000 clones listed, 68% are singletons. Sequencing was performed on peripheral blood. This TCR was sampled from a human donor in a cohort sampled during active COVID-19. The V and J genes are TRBV19 and TRBJ1-1; 7 positions agree with TRBD1. The CDR3 loop is CASSMARDSTEAFF. Here the CDR3 DNA reads TGTGCCAGTAGTATGGCCCGGGACAGCACTGAAGCTTTCTTT.